This T cell receptor beta chain was observed in a study of tumor and adjacent non-tumor tissue in lung cancer (dated by TCRdb to the late 2010s). Regarding the research as a whole: By cancer type, the cohort comprised eleven to twelve adenocarcinoma patients, a couple of squamous cell carcinoma patients and 1 small cell lung cancer patient. The study compared bulk TCRbeta repertoires from lung tumor tissue and matched distant non-tumor lung tissue of more than 12 lung cancer patients. Sequencing generated a total of 125,075,908 productive TCRbeta reads, averaging about 4 million reads per sample. A few dozen paired specimens, one tumor and one normal lung sample per patient, were profiled by TCRbeta CDR3 sequencing. The approximately 15 enrolled patients, of whom some ten were men and 5 were women, were aged about 30 to 80 years and were diagnosed with TNM stage I to III disease. Broader findings and caveats from the paper: Only roughly 16 patients were in the cohort, and the authors stated that larger samples and more detailed clinical data are needed. TCR diversity was significantly higher in younger patients, and higher tumor TCR diversity was associated with shorter overall and disease-free survival. Because peripheral blood was not sequenced, the blood TCRbeta repertoires of the lung cancer patients in the study went unexamined. The top 100 clones made up a significantly larger cumulative share of the repertoire in normal lung than in tumor tissue. The methods do not name the sequencing platform or mention unique molecular identifiers. Significantly higher TCR diversity (inverse Simpson) was observed in tumor tissue than in normal lung tissue (roughly 470 vs 170, P = 0.0075, Mann-Whitney U test).

Receptor libraries were prepared by multiplex PCR. The listed sequencing device is Illumina HiSeq 2500. TCRbeta libraries were constructed through three rounds of nested PCR with primers (Table S4) according to protocols adapted from ARM-PCR. PCR products of 200-500 bp were gel-excised and purified with the QIAquick gel extraction kit before sequencing. The study's own analysis went as follows. Trimmomatic was used to clean the reads, FLASH was used to merge the reads into complete CDR3 sequences, and MiTCR was used to assign the reads to V(D)J germline segments. VDJtools was used to compute clonal diversity as the inverse Simpson's index. In-frame sequences without a premature stop codon were defined as productive reads. The raw public data were reprocessed by TCRdb itself: fastp quality trimming at Q25, MiXCR clonotype calling, in-frame beta chains only. Each entry is one CDR3 protein sequence, shown with its most common DNA and genes. These V and J calls are TCRdb output, not the study's own analysis. A total of 90,000 to 120,000 distinct CDR3 sequences appear in this sample, 65% of them only once. The top ten clones comprise approximately 19% of the sample.

RNA was isolated from bulk unsorted tissue, and RNA quality was assessed with a NanoDrop ND-1000 and an Agilent 2100. The normal lung samples consisted of distant non-tumor tissue collected more than 3 cm from the tumor edge. Donors were newly diagnosed lung cancer patients admitted for thoracic surgery in China between August and November 2014, without prior chemotherapy. Anyone who had undergone radiotherapy or chemotherapy before, or who had another cancer at the same time, was left out of the study. Pieces of surgical tissue measuring about 1-2 cm3 were kept in RNAlater solution and stored at -80 degrees C until use. In regard to this clonotype: This clone's antigen is unknown. No quality values exist for individual bases; no much larger clone is one base distant.

Including the terminal cysteine and phenylalanine, the CDR3 comprises 14 residues. Of the read, only the CDR3 DNA is kept; its 42 bases are in frame from base 1. CDR1 and CDR2 are read off the germline V gene as SQVTM and ANQGSEA. The sample consisted of distant non-tumor lung tissue. Here the chain combines TRBV29-1 and TRBJ1-2; TRBD1 fits 11 bases in the junction. The receptor comes from a man aged 25-45 years with non-small cell lung cancer. The CDR3 has the sequence CSVGGGQGAYSYTF. Here is the DNA: TGCAGTGTCGGCGGCGGACAGGGGGCGTATAGCTACACCTTC.